The rows below give T cell receptor beta chains drawn from one sample of a study of T cells in Graves' hyperthyroidism and ophthalmopathy. MiXCR was run by TCRdb on the multiplex PCR reads, yielding one entry per CDR3 protein. The sample has around 620,000 distinct CDR3 sequences, about 16% seen once. Sequenced input: blood. These receptors were obtained from a woman aged 25-40 years with Graves' hyperthyroidism. Each CDR3 is given with its conserved first and last residue. Some rows mark clone size as missing; the rest say once, few, many or name a class of expanded clone.

V	size	CDR3
TRBV29-1	many	CSVLTGLNTEAFF
TRBV2	many	CASSRTERVPQYF
TRBV24-1	.	CATSDRQLDTDTQYF
TRBV11-2	many	CASSRSLRPEQYF
TRBV7-2	.	CASSLYDREAFGQPQHF
TRBV27	.	CASSYGWSQPQHF
TRBV28	few	CASKPQGFSENTIYF
TRBV6-1	many	CASREGLLPYEQYF
TRBV16	.	CASSQFSRGRGTEAFF
TRBV6-6	.	CASSYSGVSGRGTDTQYF
TRBV6-1	many	CASSYARGTLYEQYF
TRBV3-1	many	CASSHLTGSGNSYTF
TRBV29-1	many	CSVEDGSYEQYF
TRBV28	many	CASSLWASGRSSYNEQFF
TRBV18	few	CASSPLEGFGEQYF
TRBV7-2	.	CASSPRGRVYEQYF
TRBV9	few	CASSGGVMPSYEQYF
TRBV6-6	many	CASSYSNSYNEQFF
TRBV29-1	few	CSVAPGGLYEQYF
TRBV12-3/TRBV12-4	many	CASSSTRELNTGELFF
TRBV5-1	few	CASSLGLARAKNIQYF
TRBV7-9	.	CASSLCRGYEQYF
TRBV29-1	many	CSVGGGWSSTEAFF
TRBV6-2/TRBV6-3	many	CASRWEGSWYTEAFF
TRBV12-3/TRBV12-4	many	CASRAGLVNTEAFF
TRBV3-1	.	CASERDNQETQYF
TRBV7-9	many	CASSLLRTSGYEQYF
TRBV7-9	few	CASSRSPQPQHF
TRBV12-3/TRBV12-4	many	CASSLVGGRGDTQYF
TRBV7-2	many	CASITDRGETQYF
TRBV18	.	CASSPKQGALYEQYF
TRBV4-2	.	CASSQGGTSGGTYEQYF
TRBV5-4	few	CASSLDAWEEQYF
TRBV6-1	.	CASRPRTGLADTQYF
TRBV7-2	.	CASSLRWENRDTQYF
TRBV6-1	few	CASSEGGAHGETQYF
TRBV28	many	CASSPILQAGIGRETQYF
TRBV20-1	many	CSARDRQRGTADTQYF
TRBV11-3	many	CASSLISELNTEAFF
TRBV5-4	.	CASSLTRLAGVEETQYF
TRBV18	few	CASSPQGGGDEQYF
TRBV7-9	many	CASSFGTTSGYTF
TRBV6-2/TRBV6-3	many	CASGVGQGTPQYF
TRBV28	many	CASSLFTGGQGNNEQFF
TRBV12-3/TRBV12-4	.	CASRRLAGESGELFF
TRBV18	.	CASSPPGRGRRTGELFF
TRBV12-3/TRBV12-4	few	CASHPTGFYGNTIYF